This TCR beta chain was obtained from a study of post-analysis software for immune sequencing data. Findings of the study overall: Compared with controls, patients had more of roughly five TRBV segments, including TRBV5-6, TRBV5-1 and TRBV20-1. Controls had significantly higher normalized Chao1 diversity than multiple sclerosis patients.

Unique-molecular-identifier-tagged TCR beta cDNA libraries were used. cDNA molecules numbering about 480,000 came from roughly 1 to 10 million T cells. TCRdb ran MiXCR on the PCR reads and lists one entry per CDR3 protein. The sample includes fewer than 700,000 distinct CDR3 sequences, 44% of them seen just once. Trimming removed 8 bases from V and 7 bases from J, with 11 bases in between. The CDR3 spans 12 residues. Germline CDR1 and CDR2: MGHDK and SYGVNS. In regard to this clonotype: Its specificity is unknown.

Sequenced material: blood. J is TRBJ2-2 and V is TRBV25-1, with D hard to call. The receptor comes from a girl aged 5 to 17 with multiple sclerosis. The CDR3 region is CASRRSHGELFF. The CDR3 nucleotides read TGTGCCAGCCGACGGTCGCACGGGGAGCTGTTTTTT. Filled out from reference TRBV25-1 and TRBJ2-2, the complete variable domain reads EADIYQTPRYLVIGTGKKITLECSQTMGHDKMYWYQQDPGMELHLIHYSYGVNSTEKGDLSSESTVSRIRTEHFPLTLESARPSHTSQYLCASRRSHGELFFGEGSRLTVL.